The 32 T cell receptor beta chains given below trace back to one sample, sequenced in a study of OX40 agonist ivuxolimab in advanced cancers. The method was immunoSEQ multiplex PCR; TCRdb's version includes in-frame clones alone and lacks a portion of them. Here the sample spans about 65,000 clones, 80% to 90% being singletons. The sequences come from CD4+ or CD8+ T cells sorted from blood, collected in a trial of the OX40 agonist ivuxolimab. The receptors were sampled from an adult with an advanced solid tumor such as melanoma, head and neck, liver or kidney cancer.

The V call is TRBV7-3, the J call TRBJ1-2, with TRBD1 matching 12 bases. This CDR3 spans 17 amino acids. Germline-derived CDR1 and CDR2 are SGHTA and FQGTGA. J was trimmed by 3 bases and V by 4 bases; bases with no gene match: 9. CDR3 coding DNA: TGTGCCAGCAGCTCCCAATCCGGGACAGGGGGCTACTATGGCTACACCTTC. Translated: CASSSQSGTGGYYGYTF.

The V and J genes are TRBV7-6 and TRBJ2-2; a possible D gene is TRBD1 (6 bases). Germline CDR1 reads SGHVS; CDR2 reads FNYEAQ. Trimming left V 3 bases short and J 2 bases short, with 10 bases between. The CDR3 covers 15 residues. CDR3 nucleotides: TGTGCCAGCAGCTTTGTGGGGGCTAACACCGGGGAGCTGTTTTTT. Amino acid sequence: CASSFVGANTGELFF.

The V and J genes are TRBV18 and TRBJ2-1, with TRBD1 identical over 10 bases. V lost 10 bases and J lost 7; bases outside the gene matches: 10. CDR1 is KGHSH and CDR2 is LQKENI in the germline V gene. The CDR3 is made up of 14 amino acids. In nucleotides, the CDR3 is TGTGCCACTCACCGGGACAGGGGTGGGAATGAGCAGTTCTTC. This translates into CATHRDRGGNEQFF.

In this sample, this clone turned up a few times. The V and J genes are TRBV5-1 and TRBJ2-3, with 9 bases lining up with TRBD1. Germline V gene lookup returns CDR1 SGHRS and CDR2 YFSETQ. With V trimmed by 0 bases and J by 3 bases, 5 bases remained unmatched. CDR3 length equals 16 residues. The DNA of the CDR3 is TGCGCCAGCAGCTTGGGGGGACAGGGCTTGACAGATACGCAGTATTTT. Translated, it gives CASSLGGQGLTDTQYF.

The J gene is TRBJ2-7, the V gene TRBV6-1; TRBD1 matches 10 bases. Germline CDR1 is MNHNS and CDR2 is SASEGT. The CDR3 spans 15 residues. J lost 3 bases, V lost 4 bases, and 6 bases had no gene match. The CDR3 sequence is CASSVRQGAYYEQYF. For the CDR3, the DNA is TGTGCCAGCAGTGTCCGACAGGGGGCGTACTACGAGCAGTACTTC.

The count of this clone is one. The chain employs TRBV5-5 and TRBJ1-5; TRBD1 aligns across 7 bases. Germline-derived CDR1 and CDR2 are SGHKS and YYEKEE (reference sequence). This CDR3 region has 16 residues. With V trimmed by 4 bases and J by 4 bases, 11 bases remained unmatched. The CDR3 DNA is TGTGCCAGCAGCGCCTGGACAGGAGAACTAAATCAGCCCCAGCATTTT. Translation gives CASSAWTGELNQPQHF.

The chain carries TRBV2 and TRBJ1-5, with 8 bases that match TRBD1. CDR3 size: 15 residues. In germline, CDR1 is SNHLY, CDR2 FYNNEI. Trimming at V came to 4 bases and at J to 7 bases, leaving 9 bases not matched to a gene. The CDR3 loop is CASSGQGTHFQPQHF. CDR3 bases: TGTGCCAGCAGTGGACAGGGGACGCACTTCCAGCCCCAGCATTTT.

V usage is TRBV4-2 and J usage is TRBJ1-1, with a weak D call TRBD1 (6 bases). The CDR3 runs 13 residues. Per germline, CDR1 LGHNA and CDR2 YNFKEQ. Trimming shortened V by 6 bases and J by 6 bases, and 14 bases separated the two germline ends. Here the CDR3 DNA reads TGTGCCAGCAGACAGACAGGAGGGGCTGAAGCTTTCTTT. Translated, it gives CASRQTGGAEAFF.

The rearrangement uses TRBV2 and TRBJ2-1; D perhaps matches TRBD1 (5 bases). CDR1 is SNHLY and CDR2 is FYNNEI in the germline V gene. The CDR3 has 14 residues. Trimming took 4 bases from V and 4 from J, leaving 11 bases between them. The CDR3 region has the DNA TGTGCCAGCAGTGTAAGCCAGGGATACAATGAGCAGTTCTTC. It translates to CASSVSQGYNEQFF. The variable domain in full, with the rest retrieved from reference TRBV2 and TRBJ2-1, is EPEVTQTPSHQVTQMGQEVILRCVPISNHLYFYWYRQILGQKVEFLVSFYNNEISEKSEIFDDQFSVERPDGSNFTLKIRSTKLEDSAMYFCASSVSQGYNEQFFGPGTRLTVL.

This clone showed up just a few times. V and J are TRBV6-5 and TRBJ1-2; 8 bases align to TRBD1. This CDR3 spans 15 amino acids. V gave up 2 bases and J gave up 5 bases; unmatched junction bases: 7. The germline CDR1 and CDR2 sequences are MNHEY and SVGAGI. The CDR3 region is CASSYASDRVYGYTF. The CDR3 nucleotides are TGTGCCAGCAGTTACGCCTCGGACAGGGTTTATGGCTACACCTTC.

The chain carries TRBV5-1 and TRBJ1-3; D is undetermined. The CDR3 consists of 15 residues. V was pared by 0 bases and J by 0 bases, with 7 bases between. Germline loops: CDR1 SGHRS, CDR2 YFSETQ. The CDR3 nucleotides read TGCGCCAGCAGCTTGGCAGAGAGCTCTGGAAACACCATATATTTT. It specifies CASSLAESSGNTIYF.

This clone was picked up one time. The identical CDR3 is also encoded by other nucleotide sequences in the sample. The chain is built from TRBV2 and TRBJ2-3; D gene uncertain. Trimming removed 6 bases at V and 0 bases at J, with 10 bases between. The germline V gene has CDR1 SNHLY and CDR2 FYNNEI. The CDR3 contains 14 residues. The CDR3: CASSPRQSTDTQYF. CDR3 DNA: TGTGCCAGCAGCCCAAGGCAGAGCACAGATACGCAGTATTTT.

The chain recombines TRBV12-5 with TRBJ1-2; 9 positions match TRBD1. V lost 1 base to trimming and J lost 4 bases; unmatched junction nucleotides: 1. Germline V gene data show CDR1 as LGHNT and CDR2 as FRNRAP. The CDR3 loop spans 14 amino acids. The CDR3 nucleotides read TGTGCTAGTGGTTTGGGGACAGGGGTCTATGGCTACACCTTC. This sequence encodes CASGLGTGVYGYTF. The whole variable domain, remainder taken from reference TRBV12-5 and TRBJ1-2, is DARVTQTPRHKVTEMGQEVTMRCQPILGHNTVFWYRQTMMQGLELLAYFRNRAPLDDSGMPKDRFSAEMPDATLATLKIQPSEPRDSAVYFCASGLGTGVYGYTFGSGTRLTVV.

This clone was counted only a few times. This sequence joins TRBV9 and TRBJ1-1; D not certain. Germline CDR1 reads SGDLS; CDR2 reads YYNGEE. V was shortened by 4 bases and J by 5 bases, with 18 bases between the two germline ends. CDR3 size: 15 residues. The CDR3 region has the DNA TGTGCCAGCAGCCCGCCCTTGTCCGGCTGGACTGAAGCTTTCTTT. It is translated as CASSPPLSGWTEAFF.

The V call is TRBV5-4, the J call TRBJ2-5; tentative D call: TRBD2 (5 bases). V shed 7 bases and J shed 2 bases, with 18 bases lying between them. This CDR3 has 15 amino acids. From germline, CDR1 is SGHNT and CDR2 YYREEE (reference sequence). CDR3 bases: TGTGCCAGCGGTCAACGGCGGAGGAATCAAGAGACCCAGTACTTC. Translated: CASGQRRRNQETQYF.

The chain joins TRBV11-3 to TRBJ1-1; D not resolved. V was shortened by 0 bases and J by 5 bases, with 7 bases between the two germline ends. The CDR3 extends over 13 amino acids. CDR1 is SGHNT and CDR2 is YENEEA in the germline V gene. CDR3 nucleotide sequence: TGTGCCAGCAGCTTAGATGTGGGGACTGAAGCTTTCTTT. Translated, it gives CASSLDVGTEAFF.

The V call is TRBV18, the J call TRBJ1-1; 10 bases are shared with TRBD1. Unmatched junction bases numbered 5, after V lost 4 bases and J lost 0 bases. Germline loops: CDR1 KGHSH, CDR2 LQKENI. The CDR3 is made up of 16 amino acids. The CDR3 DNA reads as TGTGCCAGCTCACTCGGGACAGGGGCCCTGAACACTGAAGCTTTCTTT. It specifies CASSLGTGALNTEAFF.

The J gene is TRBJ2-1, the V gene TRBV7-2; TRBD2 matches at 7 bases. Unmatched junction bases numbered 18, after V lost 2 bases and J lost 5 bases. CDR3 length: 19 residues. Germline V CDR1 and CDR2: SGHTA, FQGNSA. The CDR3 loop is CASSLRGSGPPQPDNEQFF. The CDR3 DNA reads TGTGCCAGCAGCTTAAGAGGTAGCGGGCCTCCCCAGCCTGACAATGAGCAGTTCTTC.

This clone was seen more than once but under ten times. The V call is TRBV6-6, the J call TRBJ1-5; D is possibly TRBD1 (5 bases). The CDR3 loop spans 14 amino acids. Trimming took 6 bases from V and 4 from J, leaving 13 bases between them. The V gene's germline CDR1 is MNHNY and CDR2 SVGAGI (reference sequence). CDR3 nucleotide sequence: TGTGCCAGCAGAGGGGAGATAGCAAATCAGCCCCAGCATTTT. It specifies CASRGEIANQPQHF.

CDR3: CASSGGTGEGSNQPQHF. CDR3 nucleotide sequence: TGTGCCAGCAGTGGGGGAACTGGGGAGGGCAGCAATCAGCCCCAGCATTTT. The rearrangement uses TRBV6-1 and TRBJ1-5; D gene unclear. The CDR3 is 17 amino acids. Germline V gene data show CDR1 as MNHNS and CDR2 as SASEGT. The germline V and J ends were trimmed by 4 bases and 1 base, with 17 bases remaining between them.

The V gene is TRBV19, the J gene TRBJ1-1, with a weak D call TRBD1 (5 bases). Germline values: CDR1 LNHDA, CDR2 SQIVND (reference sequence). This CDR3 comprises 14 residues. V shed 2 bases and J shed 0 bases, with 7 bases lying between them. CDR3: CASSITGLNTEAFF. The DNA of the CDR3 is TGTGCCAGTAGTATAACAGGCCTGAACACTGAAGCTTTCTTT.

This clone was recorded only once. This chain joins TRBV7-9 and TRBJ1-2, with a weak D call TRBD1 (5 bases). Deletions cut 2 bases from V and 2 bases from J, with 12 bases between. Germline V gives CDR1 SEHNR, CDR2 FQNEAQ (reference sequence). CDR3 length: 15 amino acids. The CDR3 DNA is TGTGCCAGCAGCTTACCGGGACGGGTAAACTATGGCTACACCTTC. Translating it yields CASSLPGRVNYGYTF.

The chain couples TRBV4-1 to TRBJ1-6, with TRBD1 as a possible D gene (5 bases). Between the trimmed V and J ends, which lost 0 bases and 7 bases, there was a span of 7 bases. The CDR3 contains 14 residues. Germline-derived CDR1 and CDR2 are MGHRA and YSYEKL. Here the CDR3 reads CASSQEGTNSPLHF. CDR3 DNA: TGCGCCAGCAGCCAAGAAGGGACCAATTCACCCCTCCACTTT.

The chain joins TRBV19 to TRBJ2-5, with 8 bases that match TRBD1. V was clipped by 3 bases and J by 1 base; unmatched bases: 4. The germline gives CDR1 LNHDA, CDR2 SQIVND (reference sequence). The CDR3 loop spans 15 amino acids. The chain's CDR3 is CASSIRTGPQETQYF. The CDR3 DNA reads as TGTGCCAGTAGTATCAGGACAGGGCCCCAAGAGACCCAGTACTTC.

This chain connects TRBV6-6 to TRBJ1-5, with unresolved D. Germline V CDR1 and CDR2: MNHNY, SVGAGI (reference sequence). Trimming stripped 2 bases from V and 4 bases from J, with 6 bases between. The CDR3 extends over 13 amino acids. Written as DNA, the CDR3 is TGTGCCAGCAGTTACGGGAATAATCAGCCCCAGCATTTT. This gives the protein CASSYGNNQPQHF.

The genes are TRBV4-2 and TRBJ1-1; 7 positions match TRBD1. Unmatched junction bases numbered 8, after V lost 6 bases and J lost 1 base. CDR3 length: 15 residues. CDR1 is LGHNA, CDR2 YNFKEQ, per germline. CDR3 DNA: TGTGCCAGCAGAAAGCAGGGGGAGAGGAACACTGAAGCTTTCTTT. Translating gives CASRKQGERNTEAFF.

J is TRBJ1-3 and V is TRBV7-9; TRBD1 is a possible D gene (6 bases). There are 15 residues in the CDR3. Germline V gene lookup returns CDR1 SEHNR and CDR2 FQNEAQ (reference sequence). Trimming took off 2 bases at V and 3 bases at J, with 11 bases between the two ends. The CDR3 DNA reads TGTGCCAGCAGCTTAAGACAGGCGTTTGGAAACACCATATATTTT. This codes for CASSLRQAFGNTIYF.

The chain recombines TRBV30 with TRBJ2-7; 7 positions agree with TRBD1. Germline values: CDR1 GTSNPN, CDR2 SVGIG (reference sequence). V was pared by 3 bases and J by 6 bases, with 8 bases of the junction left unmatched. This CDR3 has 13 residues. The CDR3 here is CAWSVGQVGEQYF. DNA of the CDR3: TGTGCCTGGAGCGTAGGACAGGTAGGCGAGCAGTACTTC. Combining the CDR3 with reference TRBV30 and TRBJ2-7 gives the whole variable domain SQTIHQWPATLVQPVGSPLSLECTVEGTSNPNLYWYRQAAGRGLQLLFYSVGIGQISSEVPQNLSASRPQDRQFILSSKKLLLSDSGFYLCAWSVGQVGEQYFGPGTRLTVT.

The chain has TRBV19 and TRBJ1-6; D gene ambiguous. The germline gives CDR1 LNHDA, CDR2 SQIVND (reference sequence). The CDR3 is 11 amino acids. Trimming shortened V by 7 bases and J by 12 bases, and 10 bases separated the two germline ends. CDR3 nucleotide sequence: TGTGCCAGTACCTCCAGTAAACCCCTCCACTTT. Translation gives CASTSSKPLHF.

The rearrangement uses TRBV10-3 and TRBJ1-3; TRBD1 matches at 11 bases. Unmatched junction bases numbered 7, after V lost 9 bases and J lost 0 bases. Germline V gene data show CDR1 as ENHRY and CDR2 as SYGVKD. CDR3 length: 16 residues. CDR3 coding DNA: TGTGCCATGGGGACAGGGGGGACAAGCTCTGGAAACACCATATATTTT. Amino acid sequence: CAMGTGGTSSGNTIYF.

The J gene is TRBJ2-7, the V gene TRBV7-4, with 7 bases matching TRBD1. Trimming at V came to 3 bases and at J to 0 bases, leaving 2 bases not matched to a gene. This CDR3 comprises 14 residues. The germline V gene encodes CDR1 SGHVT and CDR2 SQSDAQ. For the CDR3, the DNA is TGTGCCAGCAGCTTGCGGACAGGCTCCTACGAGCAGTACTTC. This encodes CASSLRTGSYEQYF.

This chain uses TRBV11-2 with TRBJ2-5; 8 nucleotides align to TRBD2. Trimming took 5 bases from V and 5 from J; bases not matched to a gene: 7. Germline V CDR1 and CDR2: SGHAT, FQNNGV. This CDR3 comprises 14 residues. DNA of the CDR3: TGTGCCAGCAGCCCCCGGACTAGCCCGGAGACCCAGTACTTC. This codes for CASSPRTSPETQYF.